This T cell receptor (beta chain) originates from a study of T cell responses to AZD1222 COVID-19 vaccine. With 5 bases removed from V and 8 bases from J, the gap between germline ends came to 7 bases. Germline-derived CDR1 and CDR2 are DFQATT and SNEGSKA (reference sequence). CDR3 length: 10 amino acids. Clones were read by immunoSEQ multiplex PCR, and TCRdb kept only the in-frame ones, dropping some. In the table there are 75,000 to 90,000 clones, less than 95% of which are singletons. Sample: peripheral blood, taken 28 days after the second AZD1222 dose. The sequence came from an adult who received the AZD1222 COVID-19 vaccine. V is TRBV20-1 and J is TRBJ2-1; TRBD1 is a possible D gene (6 bases). CDR3 residues: CSARTDEQFF. Here the CDR3 DNA reads TGCAGTGCTCGGACAGATGAGCAGTTCTTC.